This paragraph covers one T cell receptor beta chain sequence. The antigen is undetermined. This sample is part of a study of response to subunit inactivated influenza vaccine. General study results and limits: The authors suggested that every seasonal influenza vaccination recruits few new T cells.

TCRdb ran MiXCR on the RT-PCR reads and lists one entry per CDR3 protein. Of approximately 730,000 distinct CDR3 sequences listed, roughly 14% are singletons. Trimming cost V 5 bases and J 8 bases, with 24 bases left between them. The CDR3 loop spans 16 amino acids. Germline V gene sequence: CDR1 SEHNR, CDR2 FQNEAQ (reference sequence). The chain recombines TRBV7-9 with TRBJ1-2; D may be TRBD1 (6 bases). The specimen was PBMCs from blood, collected around two weeks before vaccination. The source is a man aged 45-60 years who received an inactivated influenza vaccine. CDR3 region: CASSPSDRLLFGGYTF. CDR3 DNA sequence: TGTGCCAGCAGCCCCTCGGACAGATTGCTATTTGGCGGCTACACCTTC.